Shown below are 17 T cell receptor beta chains from a single sample sequenced in a study of technical replicates of blood from a few donors (dated by TCRdb to the late 2010s). The protocol used for the library was the immunoSEQ multiplex PCR assay. TCRdb carries this immuneACCESS record with in-frame sequences only. Its versions omit some clonotypes, under half of them owing to an unresolved V gene in the studies checked, with the rest unexplained. Recorded for this sample are about 97,000 clones; over 90% of them occurred a single time. Roughly 0.21% of the sample is in the top ten clones. The specimen sequenced was T cells isolated from PBMCs. The receptors here all came from a human donor in good health.

This chain joins TRBV7-9 and TRBJ1-5, with D tentatively TRBD1 (6 bases). CDR3 length: 15 amino acids. Trimming stripped 5 bases from V and 3 bases from J, with 14 bases between. The germline V gene has CDR1 SEHNR and CDR2 FQNEAQ (reference sequence). The CDR3 loop reads CASSLQGLDNQPQHF. The DNA of the CDR3 is TGTGCCAGCAGCCTACAGGGCCTAGACAATCAGCCCCAGCATTTT.

The V call is TRBV4-1, the J call TRBJ2-7; possibly TRBD1 for D (5 bases). Per the germline V gene, CDR1 is MGHRA and CDR2 is YSYEKL. CDR3 size: 15 residues. Trimming left V 1 base short and J 2 bases short, with 12 bases between. The CDR3 is CASSQGAGLPYEQYF. CDR3 nucleotide sequence: TGCGCCAGCAGCCAAGGGGCAGGGCTTCCCTACGAGCAGTACTTC.

CDR3 nucleotides: TGTGCCAGCAGTCCGGACAGGGGGACCTCTGGAAACACCATATATTTT. Amino acids: CASSPDRGTSGNTIYF. The V call is TRBV7-9, the J call TRBJ1-3, with 10 bases lining up with TRBD1. The length of the CDR3 is 16 residues. J was trimmed by 0 bases and V by 6 bases; bases with no gene match: 5. Germline values: CDR1 SEHNR, CDR2 FQNEAQ (reference sequence).

The J gene is TRBJ2-7, the V gene TRBV9; D remains ambiguous. CDR1 and CDR2 from the germline V gene are SGDLS and YYNGEE. This CDR3 has 12 amino acids. Trimming removed 0 bases from V and 6 bases from J, with 7 bases in between. The DNA for the CDR3 is TGTGCCAGCAGCGTAGATGGGCTCGAGCAGTACTTC. Its protein is CASSVDGLEQYF.

The chain has TRBV9 and TRBJ2-1; 8 bases are shared with TRBD2. In germline, CDR1 is SGDLS, CDR2 YYNGEE. CDR3 length: 15 residues. With 2 bases clipped from V and 8 bases from J, the junction kept 9 bases outside the gene matches. The CDR3 DNA follows: TGTGCCAGCAGCGTCCCCGGGGGGGGTTTAGATGAGCAGTTCTTC. It specifies CASSVPGGGLDEQFF.

This chain connects TRBV4-1 to TRBJ2-7, with D maybe TRBD2 (5 bases). Germline loops: CDR1 MGHRA, CDR2 YSYEKL. CDR3 length equals 15 residues. V lost 0 bases and J 1 base, leaving 10 bases between the germline ends. The CDR3 spells CASSQEQDLSYEQYF. Written as DNA, the CDR3 is TGCGCCAGCAGCCAAGAGCAGGACTTGTCCTACGAGCAGTACTTC.

The chain joins TRBV5-1 to TRBJ2-3; 11 bases map to TRBD2. Germline lookup yields CDR1 SGHRS and CDR2 YFSETQ. Trimming at V came to 4 bases and at J to 1 base, leaving 5 bases not matched to a gene. The CDR3 is made up of 16 amino acids. CDR3: CASSQETSGGTDTQYF. The CDR3 DNA reads as TGCGCCAGCAGCCAAGAGACTAGCGGGGGCACAGATACGCAGTATTTT.

This clone was found once. As DNA, the CDR3 is TGTGCCAGCAGCCGACAGGGGGCAAAAGGAAATCAGCCCCAGCATTTT. Its translation is CASSRQGAKGNQPQHF. V and J are TRBV7-8 and TRBJ1-5, with 10 bases matching TRBD1. The CDR3 has 16 amino acids. Germline V gene data show CDR1 as SGHVS and CDR2 as FQNEAQ. The V and J ends lost 5 bases and 4 bases, in that order; junction bases with no gene match: 8.

The CDR3 DNA follows: TGTGCCAGCAGTATCCGGGACAGGGGATGGGAGCAGTACTTC. The encoded protein is CASSIRDRGWEQYF. This chain uses TRBV27 with TRBJ2-7; TRBD1 matches 10 bases. With V trimmed by 5 bases and J by 7 bases, 8 bases remained unmatched. This CDR3 comprises 14 residues. In germline, CDR1 is MNHEY, CDR2 SMNVEV (reference sequence).

The count of this clone is one. The chain carries TRBV7-8 and TRBJ1-2; maybe TRBD1 (5 bases). The germline gives CDR1 SGHVS, CDR2 FQNEAQ. V was clipped by 6 bases and J by 3 bases, with 11 bases between them. This CDR3 is built from 13 residues. For the CDR3, the DNA is TGTGCCAGCAGTTTCGACAGATACTATGGCTACACCTTC. Amino acid sequence: CASSFDRYYGYTF.

The chain employs TRBV2 and TRBJ2-1, with 8 bases fitting TRBD2. CDR3 length: 15 amino acids. Germline loops: CDR1 SNHLY, CDR2 FYNNEI. Trimming cost V 6 bases and J 4 bases; bases outside gene matches: 8. CDR3 DNA sequence: TGTGCCAGCAGCGCTACCGGGACTAGTTACAATGAGCAGTTCTTC. This codes for CASSATGTSYNEQFF.

V is TRBV5-4 and J is TRBJ2-5; 11 positions match TRBD2. J was trimmed by 4 bases and V by 1 base; bases with no gene match: 12. Germline V gene data show CDR1 as SGHNT and CDR2 as YYREEE (reference sequence). This CDR3 is built from 18 residues. As DNA, the CDR3 is TGTGCCAGCAGCTTGCGGCGACTAGCGGGATCGAGGGGAGAGACCCAGTACTTC. Encoded protein: CASSLRRLAGSRGETQYF.

This clone was seen more than once but under ten times. The chain's CDR3 is CASSLATDTEAFF. In DNA, the CDR3 is TGTGCCAGCAGCTTGGCGACAGACACTGAAGCTTTCTTT. The chain employs TRBV5-6 and TRBJ1-1, with D tentatively TRBD1 (5 bases). Germline CDR1 is SGHDT and CDR2 is YYEEEE. V was cut by 0 bases and J by 3 bases, with 6 bases left in between. The length of the CDR3 is 13 residues.

J is TRBJ2-7 and V is TRBV5-1; no reliable D call. The CDR3 consists of 15 residues. Germline V gives CDR1 SGHRS, CDR2 YFSETQ. V lost 0 bases and J 2 bases, leaving 12 bases between the germline ends. CDR3 nucleotide sequence: TGCGCCAGCAGCTTGGAGTCCAGTCTCCCCTACGAGCAGTACTTC. Amino acid sequence: CASSLESSLPYEQYF.

The chain uses TRBV10-1 and TRBJ2-5; 10 bases fit TRBD2. CDR1 WNHNN and CDR2 SYGVQD come from the germline V gene (reference sequence). This CDR3 contains 16 residues. V lost 6 bases to trimming and J lost 2 bases; unmatched junction nucleotides: 9. The CDR3 nucleotides are TGCGCCAGCAGCCCTGTGGAGCGGGAGGGGCAAGAGACCCAGTACTTC. Its translation is CASSPVEREGQETQYF.

The chain links TRBV7-2 to TRBJ1-2, with D possibly matching TRBD1 (6 bases). The germline V and J ends were trimmed by 3 bases and 5 bases, with 19 bases remaining between them. CDR1 and CDR2 (germline): SGHTA, FQGNSA. This CDR3 has 16 residues. The CDR3, as DNA: TGTGCCAGCAGCTTCGGACAGCCGAGGAATATATATGGCTACACCTTC. It is translated as CASSFGQPRNIYGYTF.

The V gene is TRBV5-1, the J gene TRBJ2-3; 7 bases are shared with TRBD2. Losses at the gene ends were 3 bases for V and 6 bases for J; bases not matched to a gene: 7. Looked up from germline, CDR1 is SGHRS and CDR2 is YFSETQ. This CDR3 has 14 residues. The CDR3 protein is CASSSPGGSDTQYF. Written as DNA, the CDR3 is TGCGCCAGCAGCTCCCCCGGGGGGAGTGATACGCAGTATTTT.